The 28 T cell receptor beta chains below were found in one sample sequenced in a study of blood T cell repertoires in COVID-19. The table came from immunoSEQ multiplex PCR; TCRdb's copy has only in-frame clones and leaves some out. The sample lists 85,000 to 95,000 clones, about 82% seen once, with roughly 25% in the top ten. Sequenced material: peripheral blood. Every receptor here comes from a human donor in a cohort sampled during active COVID-19.

The chain carries TRBV10-1 and TRBJ2-1; tentatively, D is TRBD2 (6 bases). This CDR3 contains 15 residues. Germline CDR1 and CDR2: WNHNN and SYGVQD (reference sequence). Deletions cut 6 bases from V and 0 bases from J, with 12 bases between. The CDR3 sequence: CASSLRGSSYNEQFF. CDR3 nucleotides: TGCGCCAGCAGCCTGCGGGGTAGCTCCTACAATGAGCAGTTCTTC.

The chain has TRBV6-5 and TRBJ2-2; the match to TRBD1 covers 8 bases. The CDR3 is 14 amino acids. CDR1 and CDR2 (germline): MNHEY, SVGAGI. Unmatched junction bases numbered 4, after V lost 6 bases and J lost 4 bases. CDR3 sequence (DNA): TGTGCCAGCAGGACAACAGGGGGCACCGGGGAGCTGTTTTTT. Protein: CASRTTGGTGELFF.

V gene TRBV13 combines with J gene TRBJ2-7; D might be TRBD1 (7 bases). The germline CDR1 and CDR2 sequences are PRHDT and FYEKMQ (reference sequence). Deletions cut 0 bases from V and 4 bases from J, with 10 bases between. This CDR3 is built from 14 residues. DNA for the CDR3: TGTGCCAGCAGCTTAGGCCAGGGGGGTTACGAGCAGTACTTC. It specifies CASSLGQGGYEQYF.

V usage is TRBV18 and J usage is TRBJ2-7; TRBD1 matches 8 bases. Germline V lookup: CDR1 KGHSH, CDR2 LQKENI. The CDR3 extends over 15 amino acids. The V and J ends lost 6 bases and 2 bases, in that order; junction bases with no gene match: 9. The CDR3 here is CASSPSGTGTYEQYF. The CDR3 region has the DNA TGTGCCAGCTCTCCGTCCGGGACAGGCACCTACGAGCAGTACTTC.

This chain uses TRBV11-2 with TRBJ2-1; 8 positions agree with TRBD2. Germline V lookup: CDR1 SGHAT, CDR2 FQNNGV. The length of the CDR3 is 16 residues. V lost 1 base to trimming and J lost 5 bases; unmatched junction nucleotides: 7. The chain's CDR3 is CASSLAWSGSHNEQFF. CDR3 in DNA: TGTGCCAGCAGCTTAGCTTGGAGCGGGAGCCACAATGAGCAGTTCTTC.

The CDR3 DNA sequence: TGTGCCAGCAGCTTACAGGGCCTGAATTCACCCCTCCACTTT. Translated, it gives CASSLQGLNSPLHF. This chain joins TRBV7-8 and TRBJ1-6; D perhaps matches TRBD1 (5 bases). The CDR3 is 14 residues long. Trimming took off 2 bases at V and 7 bases at J, with 9 bases between the two ends. Per the germline V gene, CDR1 is SGHVS and CDR2 is FQNEAQ. The whole variable domain, filled in from reference TRBV7-8 and TRBJ1-6, reads GAGVSQSPRYKVAKRGQDVALRCDPISGHVSLFWYQQALGQGPEFLTYFQNEAQLDKSGLPSDRFFAERPEGSVSTLKIQRTQQEDSAVYLCASSLQGLNSPLHFGNGTRLTVT.

A note on this clone: The junction departs from germline at one end; a sequencing error may be responsible. The genes are TRBV5-1 and TRBJ2-3, with 8 nucleotides matching TRBD2. Germline loops: CDR1 SGHRS, CDR2 YFSETQ. This CDR3 has 17 residues. The CDR3 sequence: CASSLEGFAGGGVSTGF. The CDR3 DNA reads as TGCGCCAGCAGCTTGGAGGGCTTTGCGGGGGGCGGTGTAAGTACTGGATTT.

The chain has TRBV10-3 and TRBJ2-2; 9 bases are shared with TRBD1. With 2 bases clipped from V and 4 bases from J, the junction kept 2 bases outside the gene matches. Germline V gene lookup returns CDR1 ENHRY and CDR2 SYGVKD. The CDR3 is made up of 15 amino acids. In DNA, the CDR3 is TGTGCCATCAGTGAGGGGACAGGGCTCACCGGGGAGCTGTTTTTT. It specifies CAISEGTGLTGELFF.

The rearrangement links TRBV15 to TRBJ1-5; possibly TRBD1 for D (6 bases). Per germline, CDR1 LNHNV and CDR2 YYDKDF (reference sequence). The CDR3 length is 13 residues. Trimming shortened V by 3 bases and J by 10 bases, and 13 bases separated the two germline ends. CDR3 nucleotide sequence: TGTGCCACCAGCAGGGACAGACAGGCCCCCCAGCATTTT. Its translation: CATSRDRQAPQHF.

This rearrangement joins TRBV6-2 or TRBV6-3 to TRBJ2-1; 7 positions match TRBD2. The CDR3 extends over 16 amino acids. Looked up from germline, CDR1 is MNHEY and CDR2 is SVGEGT. V lost 6 bases to trimming and J lost 4 bases; unmatched junction nucleotides: 12. CDR3 sequence: CASSSRARERYNEQFF. The CDR3 region has the DNA TGTGCCAGCAGCTCCCGTGCGCGGGAGAGGTACAATGAGCAGTTCTTC.

This chain uses TRBV6-5 with TRBJ1-3; unclear D gene. V was trimmed by 7 bases and J by 4 bases, leaving 5 bases between them. CDR1 and CDR2 (germline): MNHEY, SVGAGI. This CDR3 has 11 residues. The CDR3, as DNA: TGTGCCAGCACCCAGGGAAACACCATATATTTT. This gives the protein CASTQGNTIYF.

V gene TRBV5-1 combines with J gene TRBJ2-2, with TRBD1 identical over 8 bases. V shed 1 base and J 3 bases; nucleotides not matched to a gene: 2. There are 15 residues in the CDR3. The germline CDR1 and CDR2 sequences are SGHRS and YFSETQ. In DNA form, the CDR3 reads TGCGCCAGCAGCTTGAACAGGGGGGACACCGGGGAGCTGTTTTTT. Translating gives CASSLNRGDTGELFF. Supplemented by reference TRBV5-1 and TRBJ2-2, the full variable domain reads KAGVTQTPRYLIKTRGQQVTLSCSPISGHRSVSWYQQTPGQGLQFLFEYFSETQRNKGNFPGRFSGRQFSNSRSEMNVSTLELGDSALYLCASSLNRGDTGELFFGEGSRLTVL.

In its sample, this clone ranks as medium-sized (0.01 to 0.1%). The J gene is TRBJ1-6, the V gene TRBV11-3; D gene unclear. Germline V gene sequence: CDR1 SGHNT, CDR2 YENEEA. Trimming removed 6 bases at V and 13 bases at J, with 13 bases between. CDR3 length equals 12 residues. This chain's CDR3 is CASRRDKSPLHF. CDR3 nucleotides: TGTGCCAGCAGGCGGGATAAATCCCCCCTCCACTTT.

The chain couples TRBV6-6 to TRBJ2-2; 8 bases are a match to TRBD2. The CDR3 consists of 15 residues. CDR1 MNHNY and CDR2 SVGAGI come from the germline V gene (reference sequence). J lost 6 bases, V lost 4 bases, and 7 bases had no gene match. DNA for the CDR3: TGTGCCAGCAGTTCACGAGCGGGAGTATCCGGGGAGCTGTTTTTT. Its translation is CASSSRAGVSGELFF.

The chain joins TRBV4-3 to TRBJ1-5, with a tentative D call TRBD1 (5 bases). The CDR3 is 15 amino acids. Trimming pared 0 bases from V and 5 bases from J, leaving 11 bases between. Germline V lookup: CDR1 LGHNA, CDR2 YSLEER. As DNA, the CDR3 is TGCGCCAGCAGCCAAGATTGGGGGGGTGATCAGCCCCAGCATTTT. Its translation: CASSQDWGGDQPQHF.

The chain links TRBV28 to TRBJ1-2, with D perhaps TRBD1 (5 bases). The CDR3 has 14 amino acids. Germline V CDR1 and CDR2: MDHEN, SYDVKM. V lost 3 bases to trimming and J lost 4 bases, with 12 bases between them. The CDR3 nucleotides are TGTGCCAGCAGTTTGGGGGGTGGGGGCTATGGCTACACCTTC. This translates into CASSLGGGGYGYTF.

The chain has TRBV24-1 and TRBJ2-5, with D unclear. Germline-derived CDR1 and CDR2 are KGHDR and SFDVKD. The V end was cut by 4 bases, the J end by 5 bases, with 16 bases between. The CDR3 totals 15 residues. This CDR3 is CATSDPTQNGETQYF. The CDR3 DNA sequence: TGTGCCACCAGTGACCCGACCCAAAACGGGGAGACCCAGTACTTC.

This sequence joins TRBV7-2 and TRBJ1-6; D may be TRBD1 (6 bases). The germline V gene encodes CDR1 SGHTA and CDR2 FQGNSA. V gave up 5 bases and J gave up 9 bases, with 20 bases separating them. This CDR3 has 16 amino acids. The CDR3, as DNA: TGTGCCAGCAGCGGTCACAGGGCCTCGGGCATTTCACCCCTCCACTTT. It yields the protein CASSGHRASGISPLHF.

The gene calls are TRBV5-1 and TRBJ1-6; tentatively, D is TRBD1 (6 bases). The V gene lost 3 bases and the J gene lost 7 bases, with 11 bases spanning the gap. The length of the CDR3 is 14 residues. Germline lookup yields CDR1 SGHRS and CDR2 YFSETQ. This CDR3 reads CASSWGGENSPLHF. In nucleotides, the CDR3 is TGCGCCAGCAGCTGGGGGGGCGAAAATTCACCCCTCCACTTT. The whole variable domain, remainder taken from reference TRBV5-1 and TRBJ1-6, is KAGVTQTPRYLIKTRGQQVTLSCSPISGHRSVSWYQQTPGQGLQFLFEYFSETQRNKGNFPGRFSGRQFSNSRSEMNVSTLELGDSALYLCASSWGGENSPLHFGNGTRLTVT.

The table lists this clone with a count of one. This CDR3 is also generated by other DNA sequences in the sample. The DNA for the CDR3 is TGTGCCTGGAGTGCCAGGGTGAACGGTCAGCCCCAGCATTTT. It is translated as CAWSARVNGQPQHF. The V and J genes are TRBV30 and TRBJ1-5, with D maybe TRBD1 (5 bases). Trimming took 1 base from V and 6 from J, leaving 13 bases between them. This CDR3 is 14 amino acids long. Germline CDR1 reads GTSNPN; CDR2 reads SVGIG (reference sequence).

V and J are TRBV29-1 and TRBJ1-3; 7 positions agree with TRBD1. The CDR3 totals 15 residues. Trimming removed 1 base from V and 0 bases from J; junction bases left unmatched: 3. Germline V CDR1 and CDR2: SQVTM, ANQGSEA. The CDR3 sequence: CSVEGAGGSGNTIYF. The CDR3 DNA reads TGCAGCGTTGAAGGGGCAGGGGGCTCTGGAAACACCATATATTTT.

The rearrangement links TRBV19 to TRBJ1-1, with 9 bases that match TRBD1. Germline CDR1 is LNHDA and CDR2 is SQIVND (reference sequence). The CDR3 runs to 15 residues. With 5 bases clipped from V and 2 bases from J, the junction kept 6 bases outside the gene matches. This chain's CDR3 is CASSPRDRVNTEAFF. The CDR3 region has the DNA TGTGCCAGTAGTCCGCGGGACAGGGTAAACACTGAAGCTTTCTTT.

This chain connects TRBV5-4 to TRBJ1-2; D remains ambiguous. V was clipped by 4 bases and J by 2 bases, with 15 bases between them. The CDR3 loop spans 15 amino acids. Germline values: CDR1 SGHNT, CDR2 YYREEE (reference sequence). CDR3 region: CASSPPAGGNYGYTF. The CDR3 DNA is TGTGCCAGCAGCCCTCCGGCGGGTGGGAACTATGGCTACACCTTC.

The chain recombines TRBV7-3 with TRBJ2-3; 8 nucleotides line up with TRBD2. Germline V gene lookup returns CDR1 SGHTA and CDR2 FQGTGA. The CDR3 contains 17 residues. Trimming removed 0 bases from V and 6 bases from J; junction bases left unmatched: 11. The CDR3 bases are TGTGCCAGCAGCTTAACGTTAGCGGGATCCCTAGGGGATACGCAGTATTTT. Protein sequence: CASSLTLAGSLGDTQYF.

This clone was counted once. This chain links TRBV7-2 with TRBJ2-1; 14 bases map to TRBD2. Unmatched junction bases numbered 4, after V lost 3 bases and J lost 15 bases. The CDR3 contains 13 residues. From germline, CDR1 is SGHTA and CDR2 FQGNSA. As DNA, the CDR3 is TGTGCCAGCAGCTTGACTAGCGGGGGGGCAGTGTTCTTC. Amino acid sequence: CASSLTSGGAVFF.

The chain is built from TRBV29-1 and TRBJ2-2, with TRBD1 matching over 8 bases. The CDR3 has 14 residues. The V segment lost 6 bases and the J segment 5 bases; nucleotides outside the gene matches: 8. Germline values: CDR1 SQVTM, CDR2 ANQGSEA. This chain's CDR3 is CSVQGGQRTGELFF. In nucleotides, the CDR3 is TGCAGCGTACAGGGGGGACAGAGGACCGGGGAGCTGTTTTTT.

There are many counts of this clone. The rearrangement links TRBV11-2 to TRBJ1-2; 8 nucleotides agree with TRBD1. The CDR3 extends over 15 amino acids. V gave up 4 bases and J gave up 4 bases; unmatched junction bases: 8. The germline gives CDR1 SGHAT, CDR2 FQNNGV. The CDR3 loop is CASSSRQGWLYGYTF. Written as DNA, the CDR3 is TGTGCCAGCAGCTCCCGACAGGGGTGGCTCTATGGCTACACCTTC.

This chain uses TRBV7-2 with TRBJ2-1; D perhaps matches TRBD1 (6 bases). Germline V CDR1 and CDR2: SGHTA, FQGNSA. Trimming removed 5 bases at V and 1 base at J, with 15 bases between. This CDR3 is built from 16 residues. CDR3 in amino acids: CASSKQGGASYNEQFF. The CDR3 nucleotides read TGTGCCAGCAGCAAGCAAGGGGGAGCATCCTACAATGAGCAGTTCTTC.